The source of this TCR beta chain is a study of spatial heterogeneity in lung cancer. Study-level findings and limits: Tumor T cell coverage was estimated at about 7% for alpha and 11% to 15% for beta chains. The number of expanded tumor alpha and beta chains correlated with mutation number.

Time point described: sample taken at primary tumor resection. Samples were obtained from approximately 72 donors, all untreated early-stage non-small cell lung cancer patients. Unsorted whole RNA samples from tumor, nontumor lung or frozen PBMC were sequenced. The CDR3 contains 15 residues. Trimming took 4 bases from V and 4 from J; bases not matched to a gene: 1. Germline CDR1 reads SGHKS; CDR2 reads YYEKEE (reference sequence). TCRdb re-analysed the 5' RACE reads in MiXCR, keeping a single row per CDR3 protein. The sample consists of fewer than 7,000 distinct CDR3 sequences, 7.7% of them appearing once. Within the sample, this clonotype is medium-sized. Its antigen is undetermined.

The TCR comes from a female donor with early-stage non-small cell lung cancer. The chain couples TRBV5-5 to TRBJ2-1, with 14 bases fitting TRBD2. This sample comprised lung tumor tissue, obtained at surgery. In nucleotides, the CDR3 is TGTGCCAGCAGCCGACTAGCGGGGGGGTACAATGAGCAGTTCTTC. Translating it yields CASSRLAGGYNEQFF. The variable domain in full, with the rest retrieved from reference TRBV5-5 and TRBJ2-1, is DAGVTQSPTHLIKTRGQQVTLRCSPISGHKSVSWYQQVLGQGPQFIFQYYEKEERGRGNFPDRFSARQFPNYSSELNVNALLLGDSALYLCASSRLAGGYNEQFFGPGTRLTVL.